This T cell receptor (beta chain) was identified in a study of T cells in Graves' hyperthyroidism and ophthalmopathy. The study's findings and limits: Ophthalmopathy was identified by the model a median around 6.9 months ahead of onset. Appearing also in blood were most of the thyroid clonotypes expanded above 0.001.

Trimming at V came to 5 bases and at J to 6 bases, leaving 15 bases not matched to a gene. The CDR3 consists of 16 residues. Germline V CDR1 and CDR2: MNHEY, SVGEGT. Notes on this clonotype: Its antigen remains unknown.

Regions amplified from RNA transcripts were the TCR beta CDR3 regions. In the first-round RT-PCR of the TCR CDR3, the HTBI primer set was used. TCRdb redid the calling of the multiplex PCR reads with MiXCR, one entry per CDR3 protein. The table has about 610,000 distinct CDR3 sequences, roughly 15% seen once. The chain couples TRBV6-2 or TRBV6-3 to TRBJ2-7; TRBD2 agrees at 8 bases. The TCR was taken from a woman aged 40 to 50 with Graves' ophthalmopathy. Sequenced: blood. In DNA, the CDR3 is TGTGCCAGCAGTAGGCTTCCGGGACTAGGGGCAAGCGAGCAGTACTTC. Translating gives CASSRLPGLGASEQYF.